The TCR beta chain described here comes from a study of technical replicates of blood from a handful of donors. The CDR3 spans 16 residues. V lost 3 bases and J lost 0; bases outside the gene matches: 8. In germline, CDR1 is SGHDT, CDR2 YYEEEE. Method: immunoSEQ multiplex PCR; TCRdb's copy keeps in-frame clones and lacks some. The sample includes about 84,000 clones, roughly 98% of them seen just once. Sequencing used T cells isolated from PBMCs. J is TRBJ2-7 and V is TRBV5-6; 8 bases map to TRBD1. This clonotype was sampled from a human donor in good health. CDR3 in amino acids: CASSSEGQGTSYEQYF. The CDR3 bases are TGTGCCAGCAGCTCGGAAGGACAGGGCACCTCCTACGAGCAGTACTTC.